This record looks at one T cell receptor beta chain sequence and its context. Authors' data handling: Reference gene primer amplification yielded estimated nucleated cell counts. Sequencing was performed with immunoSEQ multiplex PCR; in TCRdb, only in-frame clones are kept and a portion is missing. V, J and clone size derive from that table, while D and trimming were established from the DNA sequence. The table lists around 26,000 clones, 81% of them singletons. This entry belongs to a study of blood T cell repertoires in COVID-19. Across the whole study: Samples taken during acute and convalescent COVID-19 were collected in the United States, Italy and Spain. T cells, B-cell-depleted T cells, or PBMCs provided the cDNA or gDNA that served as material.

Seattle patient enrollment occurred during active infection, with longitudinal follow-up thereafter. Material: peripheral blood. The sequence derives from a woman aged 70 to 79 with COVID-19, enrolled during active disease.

DNA of the CDR3: TGTGCCAGCTCGCGGACAGGGCCTGAGGAGACCCAGTACTTC. Translation: CASSRTGPEETQYF. The chain is built from TRBV18 and TRBJ2-5, with 8 bases lining up with TRBD1. Germline CDR1 KGHSH, CDR2 LQKENI. The CDR3 is 14 amino acids. With V trimmed by 6 bases and J by 5 bases, 8 bases remained unmatched.